These 7 T cell receptor beta chains originate from one sample sequenced in a study of post-analysis software for immune sequencing data. Whole-study results and caveats: About 5 TRBV segments occurring more often in patients than controls included TRBV5-6, TRBV5-1 and TRBV20-1.

The library was made from cDNA and included unique molecular identifiers. TCRdb ran MiXCR on the PCR reads and lists one entry per CDR3 protein. The table has around 710,000 distinct CDR3 sequences, 40% to 55% seen once. These TCRs' antigens remain unknown. The sample was blood. These receptors came from a girl between 10 and 17 years old with multiple sclerosis.

The CDR3 spells CASSQDVTGGREQFF. Here the CDR3 DNA reads TGTGCCAGCAGCCAAGATGTAACGGGGGGGCGTGAGCAGTTCTTC. This chain uses TRBV3-1 with TRBJ2-1; 8 bases fit TRBD2. Germline CDR1 is LGHDT and CDR2 is YNNKEL (reference sequence). Trimming removed 0 bases from V and 9 bases from J; junction bases left unmatched: 7. This CDR3 contains 15 residues.

The chain employs TRBV27 and TRBJ2-7; D is undetermined. The V gene lost 6 bases and the J gene lost 2 bases, with 8 bases spanning the gap. In germline, CDR1 is MNHEY, CDR2 SMNVEV (reference sequence). CDR3 length equals 12 residues. CDR3 protein: CASRNHPYEQYF. In DNA, the CDR3 is TGTGCCAGCAGGAACCACCCCTACGAGCAGTACTTC.

The rearrangement links TRBV12-3 or TRBV12-4 to TRBJ2-1, with TRBD2 matching over 10 bases. This CDR3 is 20 amino acids long. The V segment lost 0 bases and the J segment 6 bases; nucleotides outside the gene matches: 17. CDR3 sequence reads: CASSLARSSGGHPESNEQFF. The CDR3 region has the DNA TGTGCCAGCAGTTTAGCGCGAAGTAGCGGGGGGCATCCCGAGAGCAATGAGCAGTTCTTC.

V and J are TRBV28 and TRBJ1-2; D is uncertain. This CDR3 spans 13 amino acids. The germline gives CDR1 MDHEN, CDR2 SYDVKM. Trimming left V 3 bases short and J 6 bases short, with 11 bases between. The CDR3 region has the DNA TGTGCCAGCAGTTTCAATGTAGGTGATGGCTACACCTTC. Translating gives CASSFNVGDGYTF.

V usage is TRBV7-9 and J usage is TRBJ2-1, with 12 bases aligning to TRBD2. Unmatched junction bases numbered 5, after V lost 5 bases and J lost 0 bases. The V gene's germline CDR1 is SEHNR and CDR2 FQNEAQ (reference sequence). The CDR3 runs to 17 residues. The CDR3 reads CASSPPTSGSSYNEQFF. Written as DNA, the CDR3 is TGTGCCAGCAGCCCGCCGACTAGCGGGAGCTCCTACAATGAGCAGTTCTTC. Variable domain in full (rest from reference TRBV7-9 and TRBJ2-1): DTGVSQNPRHKITKRGQNVTFRCDPISEHNRLYWYRQTLGQGPEFLTYFQNEAQLEKSRLLSDRFSAERPKGSFSTLEIQRTEQGDSAMYLCASSPPTSGSSYNEQFFGPGTRLTVL.

The chain recombines TRBV4-2 with TRBJ1-2, with 11 bases that match TRBD1. V shed 0 bases and J 6 bases; nucleotides not matched to a gene: 12. The length of the CDR3 is 18 residues. Germline CDR1 LGHNA, CDR2 YNFKEQ. CDR3 protein: CASSQERTGGAKVHGYTF. DNA of the CDR3: TGTGCCAGCAGCCAAGAGCGGACAGGGGGCGCGAAGGTACATGGCTACACCTTC.

In this sample, this clonotype turned up once. The V gene is TRBV4-3, the J gene TRBJ2-6; 9 bases align to TRBD1. Germline-derived CDR1 and CDR2 are LGHNA and YSLEER. This CDR3 region has 20 residues. V shed 0 bases and J 9 bases; nucleotides not matched to a gene: 18. CDR3 sequence reads: CASSQEDPGTGYMRVNVLTF. CDR3 in DNA: TGCGCCAGCAGCCAAGAAGACCCGGGGACAGGGTATATGAGGGTCAACGTCCTGACTTTC.